This T cell receptor (beta chain) originates from a study of cytomegalovirus exposure and HLA in healthy donors. Background on the study: A later analysis reported the same platform for the roughly 120 validation repertoires and the approximately 700 first-cohort repertoires. Study-wide findings and caveats: For cytomegalovirus status, the classifier reportedly gave diagnoses with high specificity and sensitivity. Subsequent analysis found a tendency for first-cohort TCR clusters to co-occur within the approximately 130 validation repertoires.

On this clone: What it binds is not known.

Using immunoSEQ multiplex PCR, the repertoire was profiled, and TCRdb retains in-frame clones only, with some absent. The sample includes 150,000 or so clones, about 88% seen only once; the top ten take about 3.5%. J lost 2 bases, V lost 4 bases, and 8 bases had no gene match. Germline V gives CDR1 SGHRS, CDR2 YFSETQ. CDR3 size: 17 residues. V is TRBV5-1 and J is TRBJ2-3; 12 bases are a match to TRBD2. The material sequenced was PBMCs. This clonotype originated in a woman younger than 30 in good health and CMV-seropositive. CDR3 region: CASSIPGTSGYTDTQYF. The CDR3 nucleotides are TGCGCCAGCAGCATTCCCGGGACTAGCGGGTACACAGATACGCAGTATTTT.